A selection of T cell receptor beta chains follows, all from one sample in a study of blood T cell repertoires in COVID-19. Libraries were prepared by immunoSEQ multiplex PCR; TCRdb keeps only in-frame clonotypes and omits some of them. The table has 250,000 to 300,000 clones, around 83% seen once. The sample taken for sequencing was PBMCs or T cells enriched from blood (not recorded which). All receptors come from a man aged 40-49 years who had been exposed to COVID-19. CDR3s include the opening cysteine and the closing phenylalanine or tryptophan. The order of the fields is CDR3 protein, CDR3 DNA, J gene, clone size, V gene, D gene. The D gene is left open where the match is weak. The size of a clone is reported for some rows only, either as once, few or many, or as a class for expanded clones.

CASSLDRVGYTF TGCGCCAGCAGCTTGGACAGGGTCGGCTACACCTTC TRBJ1-2 . TRBV5-1 .
CASSSTHSSSGSSYEQYF TGTGCCAGCAGCTCAACCCATTCTTCTAGCGGGAGTTCCTACGAGCAGTACTTC TRBJ2-7 . TRBV11-2 TRBD2
CASSHTGPKSQPQHF TGTGCCAGCAGCCACACAGGCCCCAAGAGTCAGCCCCAGCATTTT TRBJ1-5 once TRBV7-9 .
CASSPPRGVPANTGELFF TGTGCCAGCAGCCCGCCGCGGGGGGTCCCAGCGAACACCGGGGAGCTGTTTTTT TRBJ2-2 few TRBV7-9 TRBD2
CASSPPGTSASYEQYF TGTGCCAGCAGCCCCCCAGGGACTAGCGCGTCCTACGAGCAGTACTTC TRBJ2-7 . TRBV3-1/TRBV3-2 TRBD2
CASSEVGGGSYEQYF TGTGCCAGCAGTGAAGTGGGAGGGGGCTCCTACGAGCAGTACTTC TRBJ2-7 . TRBV6-1 .
CASSQVSGGQDTDTQYF TGCGCCAGCAGCCAAGTGTCGGGAGGGCAAGACACAGATACGCAGTATTTT TRBJ2-3 . TRBV4-1 TRBD2
CASSQFSSGTNEQFF TGTGCCAGCAGCCAATTCTCTAGCGGAACCAATGAGCAGTTCTTC TRBJ2-1 . TRBV3-1/TRBV3-2 TRBD2
CASSVGFSGRHEQYF TGTGCCAGCAGCGTAGGTTTTAGCGGGAGACACGAGCAGTACTTC TRBJ2-7 . TRBV9 TRBD2
CASTSGRRTYEQYF TGTGCCAGTACAAGCGGGAGAAGGACTTACGAGCAGTACTTC TRBJ2-7 . TRBV19 TRBD2
CASSTSGGEQFF TGTGCCAGCAGCACCAGCGGGGGTGAGCAGTTCTTC TRBJ2-1 . TRBV7-3 TRBD2
CASSLTESTGELFF TGCGCCAGCAGCTTGACAGAATCTACCGGGGAGCTGTTTTTT TRBJ2-2 many TRBV5-1 .
CASSSTGRAYEQYF TGTGCCAGCAGTTCAACCGGGAGAGCCTACGAGCAGTACTTC TRBJ2-7 . TRBV6-5 .
CASSPAGGEQYF TGTGCCAGCTCACCAGCTGGGGGGGAGCAGTACTTC TRBJ2-7 . TRBV18 .
CASSQITLQGPQETQYF TGCGCCAGCAGCCAAATAACCTTACAGGGTCCCCAAGAGACCCAGTACTTC TRBJ2-5 . TRBV4-1 .
CASSLVRETQYF TGTGCCAGCAGCTTAGTTCGTGAGACCCAGTACTTC TRBJ2-5 once TRBV7-9 .
CASSYLALSSYNEQFF TGTGCCAGCAGCTACCTAGCATTGAGCTCCTACAATGAGCAGTTCTTC TRBJ2-1 . TRBV7-9 .
CASVRTSGKTKNIQYF TGTGCCAGCGTACGGACTAGCGGGAAGACCAAAAACATTCAGTACTTC TRBJ2-4 . TRBV11-2 TRBD2
CASSPSGVGTEAFF TGTGCCAGCAGTCCGTCCGGGGTAGGGACTGAAGCTTTCTTT TRBJ1-1 . TRBV6-5 .
CASSRSRGEQYF TGTGCCAGCAGCCGAAGCAGGGGCGAGCAGTACTTC TRBJ2-7 few TRBV11-2 .
CACQGFGGNQPQHF TGTGCCTGCCAGGGTTTTGGGGGCAATCAGCCCCAGCATTTT TRBJ1-5 few TRBV30 .
CATSPGDYFFSGANVLTF TGTGCCACCAGTCCAGGCGACTACTTTTTCTCTGGGGCCAACGTCCTGACTTTC TRBJ2-6 . TRBV24-1 .
CASSQEGAERARMVAQYF TGTGCCAGCAGCCAAGAGGGGGCGGAGAGGGCCCGAATGGTCGCGCAGTATTTT TRBJ2-3 . TRBV14 .
CASSRDRNYGYTF TGTGCCAGCAGCAGGGACAGGAACTATGGCTACACCTTC TRBJ1-2 . TRBV6-5 TRBD1
CASSPDTQNTIYF TGCGCCAGCAGCCCGGACACCCAAAACACCATATATTTT TRBJ1-3 few TRBV5-1 .
CASSRGSFEAFF TGTGCCAGCAGTCGGGGGAGTTTTGAAGCTTTCTTT TRBJ1-1 . TRBV6-5 .